This TCR beta chain stems from a study of regulatory T cells in long-lasting Graves disease. Study observations and caveats: Less diverse TCR repertoires were seen in persistent Graves' patients than in newly diagnosed ones. Persistent patients shared about 2,800 public clonotypes among themselves. Newly diagnosed patients shared fewer, at more than 850.

Time point reported: persistent/refractory GD, antithyroid drugs over 5 years with positive TRAb. Scientists built the TCR library using RNA that was extracted from PBMCs. American Thyroid Association guidelines were used to diagnose Graves' disease. This clonotype was counted a few times. Its specificity is not known. According to the study, TCR beta libraries were built with iRepertoire HTBI primers and CDR3-region Arm-PCR. MiXCR, run by TCRdb on the multiplex PCR reads, gives a single entry per CDR3 protein. The sample lists hundreds of thousands of distinct CDR3 sequences, roughly 20% occurring once. This TCR was recovered from a female donor with Graves disease. This specimen consisted of peripheral blood mononuclear cells (PBMCs), obtained when the disease was refractory, from a patient treated with antithyroid drugs.

CDR3 coding DNA: TGCGCCAGCAGCCAAGCCAGGGCTCGCAATCAGCCCCAGCATTTT. This encodes CASSQARARNQPQHF. This chain links TRBV4-1 with TRBJ1-5; tentatively, D is TRBD1 (5 bases). CDR3 size: 15 residues. The germline V gene encodes CDR1 MGHRA and CDR2 YSYEKL. V lost 1 base to trimming and J lost 2 bases, with 9 bases between them.